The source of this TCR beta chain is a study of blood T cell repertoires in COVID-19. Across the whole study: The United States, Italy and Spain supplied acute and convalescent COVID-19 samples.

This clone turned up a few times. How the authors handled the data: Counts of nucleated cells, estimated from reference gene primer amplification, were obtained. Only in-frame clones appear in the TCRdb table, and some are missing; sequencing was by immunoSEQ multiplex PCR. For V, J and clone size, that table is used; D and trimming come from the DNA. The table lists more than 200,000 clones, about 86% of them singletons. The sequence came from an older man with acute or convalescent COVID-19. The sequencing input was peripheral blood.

For the CDR3, the DNA is TGTGCCAGCAGCATCCAGTCCGGGACTCTACTCTCTGGCTACACCTTC. Amino acids: CASSIQSGTLLSGYTF. The genes are TRBV5-4 and TRBJ1-2; a weak D match, TRBD1 (5 bases). V lost 4 bases, J lost 7 bases, and 23 bases lay in between. Germline lookup yields CDR1 SGHNT and CDR2 YYREEE (reference sequence). This CDR3 spans 16 amino acids.